This passage covers 25 T cell receptor beta chains from one sample sequenced in a study of blood T cells in healthy people across ages (dated by TCRdb to between 2014 and 2017). The method behind the library was 5' RACE. TCRdb records Illumina HiSeq 2500 as the sequencer. A second PCR of 7 to 11 cycles was performed with a sample-barcoded 5' primer and a J-beta primer mix. The public reads were reprocessed in TCRdb via fastp at Q25 and MiXCR, keeping in-frame beta chains. Every distinct CDR3 protein forms one entry, paired with its most common genes and DNA. Across this sample there are about 680,000 distinct CDR3 sequences, with approximately 49% seen only once. The ten largest clones take up 25% to 35% of the sample. The sample was blood. These receptors were obtained from an older woman in good health.

The V gene is TRBV4-1, the J gene TRBJ2-1; D perhaps matches TRBD2 (6 bases). V was trimmed by 1 base and J by 4 bases, leaving 14 bases between them. Germline V gene lookup returns CDR1 MGHRA and CDR2 YSYEKL. This CDR3 comprises 16 residues. CDR3 sequence (DNA): TGCGCCAGCAGCCAAGCGTCGGTGCGGGGTTACAATGAGCAGTTCTTC. Translated, it gives CASSQASVRGYNEQFF.

The chain couples TRBV5-1 to TRBJ2-1, with TRBD2 matching over 9 bases. Germline trimming cut 6 bases from V and 8 bases from J; bases unmatched to any gene: 9. The CDR3 is 14 residues long. CDR1 is SGHRS, CDR2 YFSETQ, per germline. The CDR3 region has the DNA TGCGCCAGCACAATAGCGGGAGATTACCATGAGCAGTTCTTC. Translated, it gives CASTIAGDYHEQFF. Using reference TRBV5-1 and TRBJ2-1 for the parts outside the CDR3, the full variable domain is KAGVTQTPRYLIKTRGQQVTLSCSPISGHRSVSWYQQTPGQGLQFLFEYFSETQRNKGNFPGRFSGRQFSNSRSEMNVSTLELGDSALYLCASTIAGDYHEQFFGPGTRLTVL.

This clonotype was seen once. The chain employs TRBV20-1 and TRBJ2-3; 7 bases fit TRBD1. Germline V CDR1 and CDR2: DFQATT, SNEGSKA (reference sequence). After removal of 6 bases from V and 4 bases from J, the junction contained 7 bases not matched to a gene. The CDR3 is 13 amino acids. DNA for the CDR3: TGCAGTGCCCTAGACAGGGTGGCAGATACGCAGTATTTT. It yields the protein CSALDRVADTQYF.

This chain joins TRBV28 and TRBJ2-7; 8 bases are shared with TRBD1. CDR1 and CDR2 from the germline V gene are MDHEN and SYDVKM. This CDR3 is built from 12 residues. V trimming: 5 bases; J trimming: 6 bases; junction bases outside the gene matches: 3. Here the CDR3 DNA reads TGTGCCAGCAGTCAGGGGGCATTCGAGCAGTACTTC. Translation gives CASSQGAFEQYF.

This clonotype was counted many times. CDR3 DNA sequence: TGCAGTGCTAGTGGGGGGAACTACGAGACCCAGTACTTC. Protein: CSASGGNYETQYF. The chain joins TRBV20-1 to TRBJ2-5; weak D call: TRBD2 (6 bases). The CDR3 covers 13 residues. The germline CDR1 and CDR2 sequences are DFQATT and SNEGSKA (reference sequence). Trimming removed 3 bases at V and 5 bases at J, with 13 bases between.

This clonotype showed up just once. This rearrangement joins TRBV4-1 to TRBJ2-5; D is tentatively TRBD1 or TRBD2 (5 bases each). V shed 1 base and J shed 4 bases, with 10 bases lying between them. Looked up from germline, CDR1 is MGHRA and CDR2 is YSYEKL. This CDR3 is 14 amino acids long. The CDR3 nucleotides are TGCGCCAGCAGCCAAGGGAAGAGGGGAGAGACCCAGTACTTC. It specifies CASSQGKRGETQYF.

The V and J genes are TRBV20-1 and TRBJ2-1, with TRBD2 identical over 7 bases. CDR3 length equals 15 residues. In germline, CDR1 is DFQATT, CDR2 SNEGSKA (reference sequence). V was pared by 6 bases and J by 1 base, with 9 bases of the junction left unmatched. Written as DNA, the CDR3 is TGCAGTGCCCTAGGCCGGACTAGGTCCTACAATGAGCAGTTCTTC. It codes for CSALGRTRSYNEQFF.

The chain links TRBV29-1 to TRBJ2-6; perhaps TRBD1 as D (6 bases). Deletions cut 6 bases from V and 1 base from J, with 7 bases between. The germline CDR1 and CDR2 sequences are SQVTM and ANQGSEA. This CDR3 region has 13 residues. The CDR3 spells CSVGASGANVLTF. In DNA, the CDR3 is TGCAGCGTGGGGGCATCTGGGGCCAACGTCCTGACTTTC.

The table lists this clonotype with a few counts. The genes are TRBV7-2 and TRBJ1-2; 9 nucleotides line up with TRBD1. The CDR3 is 16 amino acids. Germline-derived CDR1 and CDR2 are SGHTA and FQGNSA. The V gene end was trimmed by 3 bases and the J gene end by 4 bases; junction bases not matched to a gene: 9. Here the CDR3 DNA reads TGTGCCAGCAGCTTGATAACGGGACAGGGAATCTATGGCTACACCTTC. It specifies CASSLITGQGIYGYTF.

This clonotype was picked up many times. The rearrangement uses TRBV6-6 and TRBJ2-1; D not resolved. CDR1 and CDR2 from the germline V gene are MNHNY and SVGAGI (reference sequence). Trimming shortened V by 2 bases and J by 8 bases, and 13 bases separated the two germline ends. There are 14 residues in the CDR3. CDR3 residues: CASSYLSSADEQFF. The DNA of the CDR3 is TGTGCCAGCAGTTACCTTAGCTCGGCCGATGAGCAGTTCTTC.

The CDR3 loop is CASTIGQLVTQYF. The CDR3 coding sequence is TGTGCCAGCACAATCGGACAGTTGGTGACCCAGTACTTC. V gene TRBV6-2 or TRBV6-3 combines with J gene TRBJ2-7; tentatively, D is TRBD1 (6 bases). The assigned J gene may be wrong: the sequence end matches TRBJ2-5 better. Germline V CDR1 and CDR2: MNHEY, SVGEGT. The CDR3 is 13 amino acids.

This clonotype was counted only a few times. The rearrangement uses TRBV24-1 and TRBJ2-1; perhaps TRBD1 as D (6 bases). This CDR3 spans 16 amino acids. CDR1 and CDR2 (germline): KGHDR, SFDVKD. The V end was cut by 1 base, the J end by 4 bases, with 13 bases between. The DNA of the CDR3 is TGTGCCACCAGTGATTTCAGGGCAGGGGCATACAATGAGCAGTTCTTC. It specifies CATSDFRAGAYNEQFF.

This clonotype appeared many times. The chain has TRBV27 and TRBJ1-6; D is ambiguous. The CDR3 sequence is 15 residues long. CDR1 is MNHEY, CDR2 SMNVEV, per germline (reference sequence). V was cut by 4 bases and J by 9 bases, with 16 bases left in between. The CDR3 nucleotides read TGTGCCAGCAGTTCAGTACAGTTGAGGGCTTCACCCCTCCACTTT. Amino acid sequence: CASSSVQLRASPLHF.

V is TRBV3-1 and J is TRBJ2-2; 8 bases align to TRBD2. This CDR3 has 16 residues. Unmatched junction bases numbered 8, after V lost 2 bases and J lost 6 bases. Germline V gene sequence: CDR1 LGHDT, CDR2 YNNKEL (reference sequence). The CDR3, as DNA: TGTGCCAGCAGCCAAATCGCGAGCGGGGGTCCCGGGGAGCTGTTTTTT. This sequence encodes CASSQIASGGPGELFF.

The J gene is TRBJ2-7, the V gene TRBV7-2; TRBD2 aligns across 10 bases. The CDR3 runs 17 residues. Trimming took 5 bases from V and 0 from J; bases not matched to a gene: 10. Germline V lookup: CDR1 SGHTA, CDR2 FQGNSA. CDR3 in amino acids: CASSPGPAGGSSYEQYF. The CDR3, as DNA: TGTGCCAGCAGCCCTGGACCAGCGGGAGGGAGCTCCTACGAGCAGTACTTC.

The chain couples TRBV7-6 to TRBJ2-4; D might be TRBD2 (5 bases). The J call is in doubt because the DNA end fits TRBJ2-7 better. CDR3 size: 16 residues. Germline-derived CDR1 and CDR2 are SGHVS and FNYEAQ. CDR3 amino acids: CASSLESSWRPYEQYF. CDR3 nucleotides: TGTGCCAGCAGCTTAGAGTCTAGCTGGAGGCCCTACGAGCAGTACTTC.

The genes are TRBV7-2 and TRBJ2-3; TRBD1 aligns across 7 bases. The ends lost 5 bases at V and 5 bases at J; junction bases unmatched: 4. Germline-derived CDR1 and CDR2 are SGHTA and FQGNSA. This CDR3 is built from 13 residues. CDR3 residues: CASSAPGGDTQYF. As DNA, the CDR3 is TGTGCCAGCAGCGCCCCAGGGGGAGATACGCAGTATTTT.

The CDR3 protein is CASSTTSADTQYF. CDR3 nucleotide sequence: TGTGCCAGCAGCACCACTAGTGCAGATACGCAGTATTTT. The chain has TRBV6-4 and TRBJ2-3; D may be TRBD2 (5 bases). This CDR3 region has 13 residues. CDR1 is MRHNA, CDR2 SNTAGT, per germline. Trimming took 6 bases from V and 4 from J, leaving 11 bases between them.

The chain is built from TRBV12-3 or TRBV12-4 and TRBJ1-1; 8 bases align to TRBD1. CDR3 length equals 15 residues. The V segment lost 5 bases and the J segment 2 bases; nucleotides outside the gene matches: 7. CDR3 loop: CASSPQGAFNTEAFF. Here the CDR3 DNA reads TGTGCCAGCAGTCCCCAGGGGGCCTTTAACACTGAAGCTTTCTTT.

This clonotype was recorded a few times. The rearrangement joins TRBV7-2 to TRBJ2-4, with 11 bases aligning to TRBD2. This CDR3 comprises 16 residues. V shed 1 base, J shed 13 bases, and the junction held 12 bases outside the gene matches. Germline lookup yields CDR1 SGHTA and CDR2 FQGNSA. The CDR3 region has the DNA TGTGCCAGCAGCTTAGGGCTAGCGGGAGGTAGTAGCAAGCAGTACTTC. Translating it yields CASSLGLAGGSSKQYF.

The sample holds a few counts of this clonotype. The chain has TRBV5-6 and TRBJ2-5; no clear D gene. The CDR3 length is 15 residues. The V gene lost 5 bases and the J gene lost 5 bases, with 19 bases spanning the gap. Germline V lookup: CDR1 SGHDT, CDR2 YYEEEE. The chain's CDR3 is CASRRRTERGETQYF. The CDR3 DNA sequence: TGTGCCAGCAGACGACGGACGGAGCGTGGTGAGACCCAGTACTTC.

J is TRBJ2-1 and V is TRBV6-1; TRBD1 aligns across 9 bases. The CDR3 runs 17 residues. J gave up 1 base and V 7 bases, and 11 bases lay outside the gene matches. Looked up from germline, CDR1 is MNHNS and CDR2 is SASEGT. The CDR3, as DNA: TGTGCCAGCAATAGACAGGGGGTCCAAGCGTCCTACAATGAGCAGTTCTTC. Translated: CASNRQGVQASYNEQFF.

The chain joins TRBV10-3 to TRBJ2-7; D call uncertain. Germline-derived CDR1 and CDR2 are ENHRY and SYGVKD. The CDR3 sequence is 14 residues long. V was trimmed by 6 bases and J by 2 bases, leaving 14 bases between them. The CDR3 DNA follows: TGTGCCATCAGCTTATCCGGGTCTACCTACGAGCAGTACTTC. This gives the protein CAISLSGSTYEQYF.

This clonotype appeared many times. One junction end does not reproduce the germline sequence, and a read error may be involved. The chain links TRBV12-3 or TRBV12-4 to TRBJ1-4; D ambiguous. The CDR3 totals 11 residues. DNA for the CDR3: TGCGCCAGCAGCCTTGGAGAAAAACTGTTTTTT. It specifies CASSLGEKLFF.

The rearrangement uses TRBV4-3 and TRBJ2-3; 7 bases map to TRBD2. CDR3 length: 14 amino acids. CDR1 is LGHNA and CDR2 is YSLEER in the germline V gene. The junction had 2 bases not matched to a gene; V was cut back by 0 bases and J by 5 bases. The CDR3 region is CASSQDASGDTQYF. The DNA of the CDR3 is TGCGCCAGCAGCCAAGATGCTAGCGGAGATACGCAGTATTTT.